This T cell receptor beta chain appears in the sequencing data of a study of T-cell reconstitution after alpha-beta-depleted transplantation in children listed by TCRdb under 2016. Regarding the research as a whole: The study quantitatively tracked T-cell immune reconstitution after TCRalphabeta/CD19-depleted allogeneic hematopoietic cell transplantation in children using TCR repertoire profiling. Findings and caveats that apply to the study as a whole: About two months after transplant, the apparently early recovery of alphabetaT-cell counts reportedly depended on just several hundred clones that had expanded rapidly and came from non-depleted graft cells. The high TCRbeta diversity at day 60 in some patients was ascribed to recipient T cells and intrathymic progenitors that had survived conditioning. The frequencies of hyperexpanded clones fell over the following months, and after one year, T-cell counts and TCRbeta diversity were mostly attributed to newly produced T cells.

From a lookup of the germline V gene, CDR1 and CDR2 are SGHDN and FVKESK. Measured from the cysteine to the phenylalanine, the CDR3 is 14 residues long. Only the CDR3 part of the read is kept: 42 bases, read in frame from the first base. The junction carries 12 bases between V and J, which are trimmed by 6 bases and 2 bases respectively. Library method: PCR. The reads were generated on an Illumina HiSeq 2500. TCR library preparation used molecular barcoding, with unique molecular identifiers applied to normalize quantification of the TCRbeta repertoire. TCRdb handled the public reads itself, with Q25 trimming in fastp and clone calling in MiXCR, and kept productive beta chains. Entries are consolidated by CDR3 protein sequence, retaining the most common genes and DNA. The sample table shows approximately 250,000 distinct CDR3 sequences, and roughly 23% are seen once. The top ten clones comprise over 2.5% of the sample.

This clonotype was found a few times. The specificity of this receptor is unknown. The record has no base qualities; no much larger clone is one base away. The treatment or condition label, as the study defines it: allogeneic hematopoietic cell transplantation with graft depleted of TCRalphabeta T cells and CD19 B cells. The transplant recipients were children given TCRalphabeta/CD19-depleted allogeneic hematopoietic cell grafts. The sequence links TRBV14 to TRBJ2-3; the D gene assignment is ambiguous. This TCR was sampled from a girl aged 2 to 10 with Fanconi anemia, due to receive a stem cell transplant. The sample was PBMCs, taken before TCRalphabeta/CD19-depleted stem cell transplant. The DNA sequence follows: TGTGCCAGCAGTCCTTACGCGGACACAGATACGCAGTATTTT. This sequence encodes CASSPYADTDTQYF.